The 7 T cell receptor beta chains below all came from one sample that was sequenced in a study of shared clonotypes between healthy human individuals. Assay used: immunoSEQ multiplex PCR; TCRdb lists only in-frame clones, some missing. The sample includes about 1.1 million clones, roughly 77% of them seen just once. Sequencing was carried out using memory CD4+ T cells from PBMCs. Subset of the sample: CD45RA-negative fraction. The source is a man between 18 and 29 years old in good health. Some clones in this sample may be carry-over from other donors' samples.

The CDR3 nucleotides read TGTGCCAGCAGCCTAATAAGTCAGCCCCAGCATTTT. Amino acids: CASSLISQPQHF. V gene TRBV7-2 combines with J gene TRBJ1-5, with D unclear. Germline-derived CDR1 and CDR2 are SGHTA and FQGNSA. The CDR3 has 12 residues. Trimming left V 5 bases short and J 6 bases short, with 8 bases between.

In DNA, the CDR3 is TGTGCCAGCAGTTCAGACAGGGCTACCGGGGAGCTGTTTTTT. It translates to CASSSDRATGELFF. J is TRBJ2-2 and V is TRBV2; 7 bases agree with TRBD1. J was trimmed by 5 bases and V by 5 bases; bases with no gene match: 5. The CDR3 runs 14 residues. From germline, CDR1 is SNHLY and CDR2 FYNNEI.

The chain has TRBV18 and TRBJ1-2; D ambiguous. The length of the CDR3 is 15 residues. Germline assignment: CDR1 KGHSH and CDR2 LQKENI. The germline V and J ends were trimmed by 0 bases and 5 bases, with 13 bases remaining between them. The CDR3 DNA reads as TGTGCCAGCTCACCACCCCAAGGCAGACTGTATGGCTACACCTTC. The encoded protein is CASSPPQGRLYGYTF.

This chain uses TRBV5-1 with TRBJ2-5, with 10 bases that match TRBD2. The CDR3 spans 15 residues. Losses at the gene ends were 2 bases for V and 2 bases for J; bases not matched to a gene: 3. The V gene's germline CDR1 is SGHRS and CDR2 YFSETQ. The DNA of the CDR3 is TGCGCCAGCAGCTTTGGGACTAGCGTACAAGAGACCCAGTACTTC. Translating it yields CASSFGTSVQETQYF.

V and J are TRBV9 and TRBJ2-5; TRBD1 or TRBD2 may be the D gene (5 bases each). Germline V gene lookup returns CDR1 SGDLS and CDR2 YYNGEE. This CDR3 spans 13 amino acids. V lost 1 base and J 2 bases, leaving 6 bases between the germline ends. CDR3: CASSVWGQETQYF. The CDR3, as DNA: TGTGCCAGCAGCGTATGGGGGCAAGAGACCCAGTACTTC.

This clone was picked up one time. The chain combines TRBV29-1 with TRBJ2-2; TRBD1 matches 9 bases. The length of the CDR3 is 16 residues. The germline CDR1 and CDR2 sequences are SQVTM and ANQGSEA. J gave up 5 bases and V 3 bases, and 10 bases lay outside the gene matches. CDR3 in DNA: TGCAGCGTTGAGGGCAGACAGGGGGTAATTACCGGGGAGCTGTTTTTT. It yields the protein CSVEGRQGVITGELFF.

The rearrangement links TRBV29-1 to TRBJ2-1, with 8 bases that match TRBD2. From germline, CDR1 is SQVTM and CDR2 ANQGSEA. This CDR3 has 11 residues. CDR3 sequence reads: CRFRGGDEQFF. In DNA form, the CDR3 reads TGCAGATTTCGGGGGGGAGATGAGCAGTTCTTC.